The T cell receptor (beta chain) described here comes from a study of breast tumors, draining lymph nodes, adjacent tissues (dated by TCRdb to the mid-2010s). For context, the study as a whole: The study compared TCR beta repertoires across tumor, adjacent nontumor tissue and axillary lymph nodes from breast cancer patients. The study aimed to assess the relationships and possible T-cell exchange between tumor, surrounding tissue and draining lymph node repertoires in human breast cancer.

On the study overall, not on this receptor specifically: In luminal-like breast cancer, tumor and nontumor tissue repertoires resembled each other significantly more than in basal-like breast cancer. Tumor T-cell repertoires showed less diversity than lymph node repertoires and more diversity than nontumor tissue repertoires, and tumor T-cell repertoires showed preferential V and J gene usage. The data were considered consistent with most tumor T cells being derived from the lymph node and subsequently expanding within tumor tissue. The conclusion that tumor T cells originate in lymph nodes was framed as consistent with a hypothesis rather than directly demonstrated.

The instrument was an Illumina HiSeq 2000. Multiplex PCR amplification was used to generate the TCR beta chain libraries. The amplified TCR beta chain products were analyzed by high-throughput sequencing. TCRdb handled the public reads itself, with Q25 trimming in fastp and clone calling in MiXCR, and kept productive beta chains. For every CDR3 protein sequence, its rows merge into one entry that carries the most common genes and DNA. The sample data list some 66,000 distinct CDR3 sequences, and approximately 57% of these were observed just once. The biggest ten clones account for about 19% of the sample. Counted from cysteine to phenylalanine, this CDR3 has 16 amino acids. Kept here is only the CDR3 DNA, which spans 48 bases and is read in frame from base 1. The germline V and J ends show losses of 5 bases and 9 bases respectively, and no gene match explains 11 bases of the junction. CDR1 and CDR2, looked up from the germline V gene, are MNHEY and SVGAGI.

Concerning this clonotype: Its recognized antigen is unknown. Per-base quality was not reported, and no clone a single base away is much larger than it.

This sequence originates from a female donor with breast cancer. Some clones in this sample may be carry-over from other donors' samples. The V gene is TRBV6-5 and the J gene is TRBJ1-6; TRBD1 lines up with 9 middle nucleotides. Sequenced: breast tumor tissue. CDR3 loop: CASSHLPGQGPSPLHF. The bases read TGTGCCAGCAGTCATCTACCGGGACAGGGTCCTTCACCCCTCCACTTT.